The 11 T cell receptor beta chains reported below all come from one sample, sequenced in a study of control samples from healthy donors and cancer patients. Assay used: immunoSEQ multiplex PCR; TCRdb lists only in-frame clones, some missing. Of 100,000 or so clones listed, roughly 83% are singletons. The sample taken for sequencing was blood. These receptors were collected from a woman aged 25 to 45 in good health.

The chain employs TRBV9 and TRBJ1-1; 7 bases agree with TRBD1. This CDR3 has 14 amino acids. Germline V lookup: CDR1 SGDLS, CDR2 YYNGEE. Losses at the gene ends were 0 bases for V and 5 bases for J; bases not matched to a gene: 4. The DNA of the CDR3 is TGTGCCAGCAGCGTAGATAAACAGGGGACTGAAGCTTTCTTT. Residues: CASSVDKQGTEAFF.

The rearrangement uses TRBV29-1 and TRBJ2-7, with TRBD1 identical over 8 bases. Per the germline V gene, CDR1 is SQVTM and CDR2 is ANQGSEA. The CDR3 covers 16 residues. The V and J ends lost 1 base and 7 bases, in that order; junction bases with no gene match: 15. This CDR3 is CSVEALVGAGGGEQYF. In DNA form, the CDR3 reads TGCAGCGTTGAAGCCCTGGTCGGGGCAGGGGGCGGGGAGCAGTACTTC.

This chain links TRBV29-1 with TRBJ1-5; D is possibly TRBD1 (6 bases). Germline CDR1 and CDR2: SQVTM and ANQGSEA. This CDR3 is built from 13 residues. Trimming took 6 bases from V and 4 from J, leaving 13 bases between them. The CDR3 protein is CSVGGQQNQPQHF. The CDR3 coding sequence is TGCAGCGTCGGTGGACAGCAGAATCAGCCCCAGCATTTT.

The chain carries TRBV6-2 or TRBV6-3 and TRBJ1-1; tentatively, D is TRBD1 (5 bases). V was cut by 2 bases and J by 2 bases, with 9 bases left in between. CDR1 and CDR2 (germline): MNHEY, SVGEGT. CDR3 length equals 14 residues. The CDR3 is CASSYRGDNTEAFF. Here the CDR3 DNA reads TGTGCCAGCAGTTACAGGGGTGATAACACTGAAGCTTTCTTT.

The count of this clone is one. The chain has TRBV4-2 and TRBJ1-2, with 8 positions matching TRBD1. J gave up 6 bases and V 4 bases, and 16 bases lay outside the gene matches. The CDR3 is 17 residues long. The germline gives CDR1 LGHNA, CDR2 YNFKEQ. CDR3: CASSRSGSGTGGHGYTF. Here the CDR3 DNA reads TGTGCCAGCAGCCGCAGCGGTTCGGGAACAGGGGGACATGGCTACACCTTC.

This clone was counted between two and nine times. The chain couples TRBV5-6 to TRBJ1-4; 8 bases map to TRBD1. Germline loops: CDR1 SGHDT, CDR2 YYEEEE. The V segment lost 4 bases and the J segment 0 bases; nucleotides outside the gene matches: 8. The CDR3 contains 17 residues. CDR3 residues: CASSPGQGSATNEKLFF. In DNA, the CDR3 is TGTGCCAGCAGCCCCGGACAGGGATCCGCAACTAATGAAAAACTGTTTTTT.

The CDR3 region has the DNA TGCGCCAGCAGCCCCCGGACAGAAAGCTCCTATAATTCACCCCTCCACTTT. Encoded protein: CASSPRTESSYNSPLHF. The V and J genes are TRBV4-1 and TRBJ1-6, with D perhaps matching TRBD1 (6 bases). Deletions cut 4 bases from V and 0 bases from J, with 13 bases between. The CDR3 sequence is 17 residues long. Germline CDR1 and CDR2: MGHRA and YSYEKL.

This chain links TRBV6-5 with TRBJ2-2, with TRBD1 identical over 8 bases. The germline CDR1 and CDR2 sequences are MNHEY and SVGAGI. The CDR3 length is 14 residues. J gave up 0 bases and V 6 bases, and 0 bases lay outside the gene matches. The CDR3 sequence is CASRGQANTGELFF. The CDR3 DNA reads TGTGCCAGCAGGGGACAGGCGAACACCGGGGAGCTGTTTTTT.

The chain uses TRBV30 and TRBJ1-3; possible D gene TRBD1, 5 bases. V was shortened by 6 bases and J by 4 bases, with 19 bases between the two germline ends. Germline assignment: CDR1 GTSNPN and CDR2 SVGIG (reference sequence). The CDR3 is 15 residues long. The CDR3 DNA reads TGTGCCTGCATATCCGGGGGGACGAAAGGAAACACCATATATTTT. It yields the protein CACISGGTKGNTIYF.

Remarks on this clone: The junction does not match germline at one end; this may be a read error. The chain joins TRBV10-2 to TRBJ2-3; 9 nucleotides align to TRBD2. Looked up from germline, CDR1 is WSHSY and CDR2 is SAAADI. The CDR3 runs 14 residues. CDR3: CATSSGGPTDTQYF. CDR3 DNA: TGCGCCACCAGTAGCGGGGGACCCACAGATACGCAGTATTTT.

With regard to this clone: At one of its ends the junction is not consistent with the germline gene, which may arise from a read error. The chain joins TRBV6-1 to TRBJ1-2, with 8 nucleotides matching TRBD1. The CDR3 runs to 14 residues. Germline V gene sequence: CDR1 MNHNS, CDR2 SASEGT. The CDR3: CASREGQGGYGYTF. In DNA, the CDR3 is TGTGCCAGCAGGGAAGGACAGGGTGGATATGGCTACACCTTC.